One and the same sample provided the 13 T cell receptor beta chains below, sequenced in a study of cytomegalovirus exposure and HLA in healthy donors. PCR involved 60 Vbeta and 13 Jbeta primers. Clones were sequenced by immunoSEQ multiplex PCR, and TCRdb holds only the in-frame ones, with some missing. The data contain about 150,000 clones, nearly 80% of them singletons. The sequencing input was PBMCs. Receptor source: a male donor in good health and CMV-seronegative.

In its sample, this clone was seen a few times. J is TRBJ2-5 and V is TRBV5-1, with 10 positions matching TRBD1. The length of the CDR3 is 15 residues. V lost 9 bases, J lost 3 bases, and 11 bases stayed unmatched. The germline CDR1 and CDR2 sequences are SGHRS and YFSETQ. The CDR3 here is CATSRQGAREETQYF. CDR3 nucleotide sequence: TGCGCCACCTCAAGACAGGGGGCGCGGGAAGAGACCCAGTACTTC.

The V call is TRBV19, the J call TRBJ2-6; 8 bases are shared with TRBD1. V shed 3 bases, J shed 0 bases, and the junction held 7 bases outside the gene matches. CDR1 and CDR2 from the germline V gene are LNHDA and SQIVND (reference sequence). The CDR3 has 18 amino acids. The CDR3 sequence: CASSIGRGRLSGANVLTF. CDR3 sequence (DNA): TGTGCCAGTAGTATCGGCAGGGGGCGTCTCTCTGGGGCCAACGTCCTGACTTTC.

The chain has TRBV6-5 and TRBJ2-7; TRBD1 aligns across 12 bases. Losses at the gene ends were 6 bases for V and 4 bases for J; bases not matched to a gene: 4. Germline V lookup: CDR1 MNHEY, CDR2 SVGAGI. This CDR3 spans 14 amino acids. CDR3 DNA: TGTGCCAGCAGGATGGGACAGGGGGCGTACGAGCAGTACTTC. Protein product: CASRMGQGAYEQYF.

The chain couples TRBV11-3 to TRBJ2-5, with 8 bases aligning to TRBD1. The CDR3 consists of 17 residues. The germline V gene encodes CDR1 SGHNT and CDR2 YENEEA. After removal of 5 bases from V and 0 bases from J, the junction contained 11 bases not matched to a gene. CDR3 protein: CASSTRPGQAHQETQYF. CDR3 bases: TGTGCCAGCAGCACCCGACCGGGACAGGCCCACCAAGAGACCCAGTACTTC.

V usage is TRBV19 and J usage is TRBJ2-2; D gene uncertain. V was trimmed by 1 base and J by 1 base, leaving 4 bases between them. CDR1 is LNHDA, CDR2 SQIVND, per germline (reference sequence). The CDR3 is 14 residues long. The DNA of the CDR3 is TGTGCCAGTAGTATAGGGAGGAACACCGGGGAGCTGTTTTTT. Its protein is CASSIGRNTGELFF.

V gene TRBV27 combines with J gene TRBJ2-5, with 10 bases identical to TRBD2. Germline V gene lookup returns CDR1 MNHEY and CDR2 SMNVEV (reference sequence). CDR3 length: 15 amino acids. Losses at the gene ends were 5 bases for V and 2 bases for J; bases not matched to a gene: 5. Here the CDR3 DNA reads TGTGCCAGCAGTCCCCTGGGACTAGCGCAAGAGACCCAGTACTTC. This codes for CASSPLGLAQETQYF.

V gene TRBV19 combines with J gene TRBJ2-6; 9 bases align to TRBD1. Unmatched junction bases numbered 7, after V lost 5 bases and J lost 2 bases. The CDR3 is 17 residues long. The germline gives CDR1 LNHDA, CDR2 SQIVND (reference sequence). The CDR3 loop is CASSAGQGITGANVLTF. Written as DNA, the CDR3 is TGTGCCAGTAGTGCCGGACAGGGGATAACTGGGGCCAACGTCCTGACTTTC.

This clone was counted only a few times. The chain carries TRBV19 and TRBJ2-2; tentative D call: TRBD2 (5 bases). V lost 3 bases, J lost 7 bases, and 12 bases lay in between. CDR1 LNHDA and CDR2 SQIVND come from the germline V gene (reference sequence). This CDR3 comprises 14 residues. The DNA of the CDR3 is TGTGCCAGTAGTATCGGGTTAGCGCTCGGGGAGCTGTTTTTT. This codes for CASSIGLALGELFF.

The chain has TRBV6-5 and TRBJ1-1, with D unresolved. The V gene lost 0 bases and the J gene lost 3 bases, with 14 bases spanning the gap. CDR3 length equals 16 residues. The germline CDR1 and CDR2 sequences are MNHEY and SVGAGI. CDR3 in DNA: TGTGCCAGCAGTTACTCCCAGAGGCGCGGGGACACTGAAGCTTTCTTT. It specifies CASSYSQRRGDTEAFF.

The chain combines TRBV11-3 with TRBJ1-1; 7 bases line up with TRBD1. V was clipped by 4 bases and J by 4 bases; unmatched bases: 3. The CDR3 covers 13 residues. Per germline, CDR1 SGHNT and CDR2 YENEEA. The CDR3 DNA reads TGTGCCAGCAGCTCCCGGACAGGCACTGAAGCTTTCTTT. Its translation is CASSSRTGTEAFF.

The genes are TRBV7-2 and TRBJ1-2, with D tentatively TRBD1 (5 bases). Per germline, CDR1 SGHTA and CDR2 FQGNSA. The ends were cut back, 2 bases at V and 4 bases at J, with 14 bases in the middle. The CDR3 runs 15 residues. CDR3 DNA sequence: TGTGCCAGCAGCTTAACCTCCATCGGGGGCTATGGCTACACCTTC. It specifies CASSLTSIGGYGYTF.

Concerning this clone: An end of the junction differs from the germline gene, which may be a read error. The chain combines TRBV7-9 with TRBJ1-1; 7 bases are a match to TRBD1. This CDR3 is built from 16 residues. Germline V gene lookup returns CDR1 SEHNR and CDR2 FQNEAQ (reference sequence). In DNA, the CDR3 is TGTTCCAGCAGCCTTGGGACAGATTTTCTGAACACTGAAGCTTTCTTT. Translation: CSSSLGTDFLNTEAFF. Full variable domain (outside the CDR3, taken from reference TRBV7-9 and TRBJ1-1): DTGVSQNPRHKITKRGQNVTFRCDPISEHNRLYWYRQTLGQGPEFLTYFQNEAQLEKSRLLSDRFSAERPKGSFSTLEIQRTEQGDSAMYLCSSSLGTDFLNTEAFFGQGTRLTVV.

This clone was detected only a few times. The chain recombines TRBV7-2 with TRBJ1-2; 9 bases are a match to TRBD1. The CDR3 contains 13 residues. The V gene's germline CDR1 is SGHTA and CDR2 FQGNSA. V lost 6 bases and J lost 3; bases outside the gene matches: 2. The CDR3 loop reads CASSRDRDYGYTF. CDR3 in DNA: TGTGCCAGCAGTCGGGACAGGGACTATGGCTACACCTTC.